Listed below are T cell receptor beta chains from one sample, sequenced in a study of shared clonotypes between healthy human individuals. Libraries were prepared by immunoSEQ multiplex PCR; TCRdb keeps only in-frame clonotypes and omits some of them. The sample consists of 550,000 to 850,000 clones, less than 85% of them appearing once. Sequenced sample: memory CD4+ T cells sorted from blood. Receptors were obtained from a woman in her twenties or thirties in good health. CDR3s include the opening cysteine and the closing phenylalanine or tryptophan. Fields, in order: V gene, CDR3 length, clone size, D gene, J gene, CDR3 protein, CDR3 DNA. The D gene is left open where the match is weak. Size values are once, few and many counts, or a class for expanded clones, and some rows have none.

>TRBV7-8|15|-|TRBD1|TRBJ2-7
CASSPFRGTAYEQYF
TGTGCCAGCAGCCCCTTCCGTGGGACAGCCTACGAGCAGTACTTC
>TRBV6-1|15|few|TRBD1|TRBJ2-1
CASRIPGTGGNEQFF
TGTGCCAGCAGGATACCCGGGACAGGCGGGAATGAGCAGTTCTTC
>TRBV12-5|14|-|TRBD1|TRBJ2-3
CASALGTVTDTQYF
TGTGCTAGTGCCTTGGGGACAGTTACAGATACGCAGTATTTT
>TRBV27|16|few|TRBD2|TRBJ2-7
CASSLRGGSSGYEQYF
TGTGCCAGCAGTTTAAGGGGGGGGTCTAGCGGGTACGAGCAGTACTTC
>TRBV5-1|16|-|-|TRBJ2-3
CASSSGQGGGTDTQYF
TGCGCCAGCAGCTCGGGGCAAGGAGGTGGGACAGATACGCAGTATTTT
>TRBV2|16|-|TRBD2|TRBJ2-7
CASLPGLAGGRHEQYF
TGTGCCAGCTTACCGGGACTAGCGGGAGGGCGCCACGAGCAGTACTTC
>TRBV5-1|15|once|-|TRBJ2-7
CASSLDLAPKGEQYF
TGCGCCAGCAGCTTGGATTTAGCCCCTAAGGGTGAGCAGTACTTC
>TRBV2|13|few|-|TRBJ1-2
CASSAGDSYGYTF
TGTGCCAGCAGTGCGGGGGATAGCTATGGCTACACCTTC
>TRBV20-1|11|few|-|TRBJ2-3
CSATGTSTQYF
TGCAGTGCTACCGGGACATCTACGCAGTATTTT
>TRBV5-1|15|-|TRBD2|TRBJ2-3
CASSPLAGETDTQYF
TGCGCCAGCAGCCCCCTAGCGGGGGAGACTGATACGCAGTATTTT
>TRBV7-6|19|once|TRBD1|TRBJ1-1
CASSLAIDRVGDLNTEAFF
TGTGCCAGCAGCTTAGCCATCGACAGGGTAGGGGACCTGAACACTGAAGCTTTCTTT
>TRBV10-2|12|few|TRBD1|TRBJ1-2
CASRDSYYGYTF
TGCGCCAGTCGGGACAGCTACTATGGCTACACCTTC
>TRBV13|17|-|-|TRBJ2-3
CASSFPLGGPSTDTQYF
TGTGCCAGCAGCTTCCCATTGGGCGGCCCTAGCACAGATACGCAGTATTTT
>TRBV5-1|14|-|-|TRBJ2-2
CASSHQGVSGELFF
TGCGCCAGCAGCCACCAAGGGGTGAGCGGGGAGCTGTTTTTT
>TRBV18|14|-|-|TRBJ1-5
CASSPARSDQPQHF
TGTGCCAGCTCGCCCGCGAGGAGCGATCAGCCCCAGCATTTT
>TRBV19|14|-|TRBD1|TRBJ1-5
CASRAGTGHQPQHF
TGTGCCAGTCGAGCCGGGACAGGGCATCAGCCCCAGCATTTT
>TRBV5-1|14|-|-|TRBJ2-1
CASSSQRGYNEQFF
TGCGCCAGCAGCTCTCAGAGGGGCTACAATGAGCAGTTCTTC
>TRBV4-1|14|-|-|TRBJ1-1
CASSKQTGSTEAFF
TGCGCCAGCAGCAAACAGACAGGTAGTACTGAAGCTTTCTTT
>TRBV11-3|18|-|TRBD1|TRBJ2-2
CASSLDGGTGGHTGELFF
TGTGCCAGCAGCTTAGATGGCGGGACAGGGGGGCACACCGGGGAGCTGTTTTTT
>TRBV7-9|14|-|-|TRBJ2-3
CASPGGGVGPTQYF
TGTGCCAGCCCAGGTGGAGGGGTAGGACCTACGCAGTATTTT
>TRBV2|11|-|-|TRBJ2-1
CASSGHNEQFF
TGTGCCAGCTCGGGCCACAATGAGCAGTTCTTC
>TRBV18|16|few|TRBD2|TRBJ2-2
CASSRRTSGTAGELFF
TGTGCCAGCTCTCGTAGGACTAGCGGGACAGCCGGGGAGCTGTTTTTT
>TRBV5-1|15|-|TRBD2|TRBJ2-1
CASSLTSGTNNEQFF
TGCGCCAGCAGCTTGACTAGCGGAACAAACAATGAGCAGTTCTTC
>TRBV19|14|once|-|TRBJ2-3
CASTPFGGRHTQYF
TGTGCCAGTACCCCGTTTGGAGGGCGGCATACGCAGTATTTT
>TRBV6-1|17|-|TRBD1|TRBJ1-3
CASSEQGAWSSGNTIYF
TGTGCCAGCAGTGAACAGGGGGCGTGGAGCTCTGGAAACACCATATATTTT